What follows is one T cell receptor beta chain and its context. Data came from immunoSEQ multiplex PCR; TCRdb stores just in-frame clones and leaves some out. The data hold approximately 250,000 clones, with around 81% observed a single time. CDR1 LNHNV and CDR2 YYDKDF come from the germline V gene (reference sequence). Losses at the gene ends were 4 bases for V and 4 bases for J; bases not matched to a gene: 10. The CDR3 has 15 residues. The data were taken from a study of blood T cell repertoires in COVID-19. The receptor was derived from a woman aged 60-75 years with active or convalescent COVID-19. Sequencing input: peripheral blood. The chain joins TRBV15 to TRBJ2-7; 7 bases align to TRBD1. The CDR3 nucleotides read TGTGCCACCAGCACAAGTTTGTTACAGGGGTACGAGCAGTACTTC. Protein product: CATSTSLLQGYEQYF. Drawing the rest from reference TRBV15 and TRBJ2-7, the complete variable domain is DAMVIQNPRYQVTQFGKPVTLSCSQTLNHNVMYWYQQKSSQAPKLLFHYYDKDFNNEADTPDNFQSRRPNTSFCFLDIRSPGLGDTAMYLCATSTSLLQGYEQYFGPGTRLTVT.